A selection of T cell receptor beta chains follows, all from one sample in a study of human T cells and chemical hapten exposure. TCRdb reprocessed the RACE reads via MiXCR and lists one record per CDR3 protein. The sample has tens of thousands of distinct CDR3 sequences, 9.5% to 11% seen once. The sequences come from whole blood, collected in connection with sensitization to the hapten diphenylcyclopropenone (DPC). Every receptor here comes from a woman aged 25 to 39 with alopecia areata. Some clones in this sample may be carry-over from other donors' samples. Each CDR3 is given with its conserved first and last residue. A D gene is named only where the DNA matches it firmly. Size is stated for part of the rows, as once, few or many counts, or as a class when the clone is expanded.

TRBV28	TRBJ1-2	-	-	TGTGCCAGCAGTTTAAAAGCGAGGAGGGGTGGCTACACCTTC	CASSLKARRGGYTF
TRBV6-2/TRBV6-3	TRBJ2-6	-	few	TGTGCCAGCAGACTCGGACCGTACTCTGGGGCCAACGTCCTGACTTTC	CASRLGPYSGANVLTF
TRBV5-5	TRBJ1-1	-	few	TGTGCCAGCAATGCCGGGTGGAACACTGAAGCTTTCTTT	CASNAGWNTEAFF
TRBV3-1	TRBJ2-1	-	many	TGTGCCAGCAGCCAAGATCGGAGCGTTGGTGAGCAGTTCTTC	CASSQDRSVGEQFF
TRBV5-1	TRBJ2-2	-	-	TGCGCCAGCAGCTTGATTGGGAGTGAGGCCGGGGAGCTGTTTTTT	CASSLIGSEAGELFF
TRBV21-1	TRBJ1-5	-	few	TGTGCCAGCAGCCTCCCGTCACCGGGACATAACCAGCCCCAGCATTTT	CASSLPSPGHNQPQHF
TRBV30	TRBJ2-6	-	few	TGTGCCTGGAGATCCTCTGGGGCCAACGTCCTGACTTTC	CAWRSSGANVLTF
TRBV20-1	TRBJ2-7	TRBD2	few	TGCAGTGCTAATCCCGGACTAGCGGGATACGAGCAGTACTTC	CSANPGLAGYEQYF
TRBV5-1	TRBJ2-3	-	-	TGCGCCAGCAGCTCCCTGGGTACAGATACGCAGTATTTT	CASSSLGTDTQYF
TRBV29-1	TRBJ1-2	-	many	TGCAGCGTTGACCCAACAGGGTCGTATGGCTACACCTTC	CSVDPTGSYGYTF
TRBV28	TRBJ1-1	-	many	TGTGCCAGCAGGGCAAACACTGAAGCTTTCTTT	CASRANTEAFF
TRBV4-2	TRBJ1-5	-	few	TGTGCCAGCAGCCAAGAGAGAGGGCAGCCCCAGCATTTT	CASSQERGQPQHF
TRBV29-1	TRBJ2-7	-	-	TGCAGCGTTGACCTCGGGGCCTACGAGCAGTACTTC	CSVDLGAYEQYF
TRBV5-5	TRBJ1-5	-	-	TGTGCCAGCAGCCCGGTGATACAGAGCAATCAGCCCCAGCATTTT	CASSPVIQSNQPQHF
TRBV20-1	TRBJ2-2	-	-	TGCAGTGCTAGAGACGCCAGTCGCACCGGGGAGCTGTTTTTT	CSARDASRTGELFF
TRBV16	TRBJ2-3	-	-	TGTGCCAGCAGCCCTCACCTGAGCGTTGGTACGCAGTATTTT	CASSPHLSVGTQYF
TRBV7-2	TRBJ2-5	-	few	TGTGCCAGCAGCTTAGTGGCCGGGGCTAGCTCGGGCCCGTACTTC	CASSLVAGASSGPYF
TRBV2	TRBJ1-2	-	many	TGTGCCAGCAGTGAAGCGCGAGTCTATGGCTACACCTTC	CASSEARVYGYTF
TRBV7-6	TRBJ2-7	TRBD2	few	TGTGCCAGCAGCCCCCAGACTAGCGGGAGCTACGAGCAGTACTTC	CASSPQTSGSYEQYF
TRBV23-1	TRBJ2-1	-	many	TGCGCCAGCAGTCAATCGTATCGGGGTCCTCCCTCCTACAATGAGCAGTTCTTC	CASSQSYRGPPSYNEQFF
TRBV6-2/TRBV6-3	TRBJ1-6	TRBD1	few	TGTGCCAGCAGTTACCATGGACAGGGGAGGAATTCACCCCTCCACTTT	CASSYHGQGRNSPLHF
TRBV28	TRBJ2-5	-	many	TGTGCCAGCAGTTTATTCCAAGAGACCCAGTACTTC	CASSLFQETQYF
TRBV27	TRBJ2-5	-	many	TGTGCCACCTCGATGAGGGTCCGGGAGACCCAGTACTTC	CATSMRVRETQYF
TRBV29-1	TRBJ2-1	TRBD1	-	TGCAGTGCACAGGGGGACTCCTACAATGAGCAGTTCTTC	CSAQGDSYNEQFF
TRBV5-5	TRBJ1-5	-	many	TGTGCCAGCAGCCTTTCCGGCGATCAGCCCCAGCATTTT	CASSLSGDQPQHF
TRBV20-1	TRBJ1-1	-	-	TGCAGTGCTAGTGTCCAGAAGAACACTGAAGCTTTCTTT	CSASVQKNTEAFF
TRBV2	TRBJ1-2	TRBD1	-	TGTGCCAGCAGTGAAACAACAGGGGCTAACTATGGCTACACCTTC	CASSETTGANYGYTF